The clone carrying this T cell receptor (beta chain) was counted a few times. The data were obtained in a study of T cells in Graves' hyperthyroidism and ophthalmopathy. V shed 5 bases and J 9 bases; nucleotides not matched to a gene: 10. This CDR3 region has 15 residues. CDR1 is SNHLY and CDR2 is FYNNEI in the germline V gene. The TCR beta CDR3 regions underwent amplification using RNA transcripts as the source. An initial round of RT-PCR targeting the TCR CDR3 relied on the HTBI primer set. MiXCR, applied by TCRdb to the multiplex PCR reads, yields one record per CDR3 protein. Among under 350,000 distinct CDR3 sequences listed, roughly 15% were seen once.

The chain recombines TRBV2 with TRBJ2-1, with TRBD2 matching 10 bases. Sequenced material: blood. The sequence was collected from a woman between 40 and 55 years old with Graves' ophthalmopathy. CDR3 DNA sequence: TGTGCCAGCAGTATCTCTAGCGGGAGTGCGATTGAGCAGTTCTTC. Its translation is CASSISSGSAIEQFF.